The subject of this entry is one TCR beta chain. Its specificity is unknown. This entry is derived from a study of T cells in tumors after PD-1 blockade. Study-level background: Either cemiplimab 350 mg every 2 weeks or pembrolizumab 200 mg every 3 weeks was given. Some patients also took daily vismodegib 150 mg during anti-PD-1 treatment. Findings and caveats of the study: Some novel exhausted tumor clones appeared in pre-treatment blood, suggesting peripheral recruitment.

TCRdb keeps only in-frame clones here, not all; method: immunoSEQ multiplex PCR. The sample records 15,000 to 25,000 clones, over 75% being singletons. From germline, CDR1 is SNHLY and CDR2 FYNNEI. The V end was cut by 3 bases, the J end by 5 bases, with 13 bases between. The length of the CDR3 is 15 residues. V gene TRBV2 combines with J gene TRBJ1-4, with a weak D call TRBD1 (6 bases). The sequencing here drew on PBMCs, taken after anti-PD-1 therapy. The sequence was obtained from a human donor with advanced basal cell or squamous cell carcinoma (not recorded which). CDR3 DNA: TGTGCCAGCAGTGAGTTGGGACACGGAAATGAAAAACTGTTTTTT. Residues: CASSELGHGNEKLFF.